This T cell receptor beta chain was identified in a study of identical twins. Points from the study as a whole: For zero-insertion analyses, partial confounding could come from invariant MAIT and iNKT cells. Abundant beta clonotypes from cord blood had fewer insertions, unlike memory repertoires, which showed none. Models underestimated TCR alpha sharing (out-of-frame) in monozygotic twins.

Turning to this clonotype: Its antigen is undetermined.

Carrying unique molecular identifiers, the cDNA also gained a universal primer site through template switching. From the 5' RACE reads, TCRdb called clonotypes with MiXCR, one entry per CDR3 protein. The sample records 1.5 million to 2 million distinct CDR3 sequences, under 35% being singletons. The trim removed 3 bases at V and 6 bases at J, leaving 7 bases unmatched. This CDR3 is 15 amino acids long. Germline V gene sequence: CDR1 MDHEN, CDR2 SYDVKM. V gene TRBV28 combines with J gene TRBJ2-1; TRBD2 matches at 8 bases. This clonotype was obtained from a newborn girl in good health. The sample taken for sequencing was cord blood. This CDR3 is CASSFEGLGFNEQFF. CDR3 sequence (DNA): TGTGCCAGCAGTTTCGAGGGACTAGGTTTCAATGAGCAGTTCTTC. The entire variable domain, with the rest obtained from reference TRBV28 and TRBJ2-1, is as follows: DVKVTQSSRYLVKRTGEKVFLECVQDMDHENMFWYRQDPGLGLRLIYFSYDVKMKEKGDIPEGYSVSREKKERFSLILESASTNQTSMYLCASSFEGLGFNEQFFGPGTRLTVL.